This TCR beta chain comes out of a study of OX40 agonist ivuxolimab in advanced cancers. Study results and limitations: Averaging showed that CD8+ T cells had more expanded clones than CD4+ did.

With respect to this clone: Its antigen is unidentified.

The V end was cut by 3 bases, the J end by 4 bases, with 12 bases between. Germline V gene sequence: CDR1 SGHVS, CDR2 FQNEAQ. The CDR3 sequence is 14 residues long. This table comes from immunoSEQ multiplex PCR, and its TCRdb copy is limited to in-frame clones, with some not included. The data hold tens of thousands of clones, with around 85% observed a single time. The sequenced sample was CD4+ or CD8+ T cells sorted from blood, obtained in a trial of the OX40 agonist ivuxolimab. The chain uses TRBV7-8 and TRBJ1-2; no firm D call. The receptor was derived from an adult with an advanced solid tumor such as melanoma, head and neck, liver or kidney cancer. CDR3 sequence reads: CASSLRPRLYGYTF. Here the CDR3 DNA reads TGTGCCAGCAGCTTGAGACCTAGGCTCTATGGCTACACCTTC.